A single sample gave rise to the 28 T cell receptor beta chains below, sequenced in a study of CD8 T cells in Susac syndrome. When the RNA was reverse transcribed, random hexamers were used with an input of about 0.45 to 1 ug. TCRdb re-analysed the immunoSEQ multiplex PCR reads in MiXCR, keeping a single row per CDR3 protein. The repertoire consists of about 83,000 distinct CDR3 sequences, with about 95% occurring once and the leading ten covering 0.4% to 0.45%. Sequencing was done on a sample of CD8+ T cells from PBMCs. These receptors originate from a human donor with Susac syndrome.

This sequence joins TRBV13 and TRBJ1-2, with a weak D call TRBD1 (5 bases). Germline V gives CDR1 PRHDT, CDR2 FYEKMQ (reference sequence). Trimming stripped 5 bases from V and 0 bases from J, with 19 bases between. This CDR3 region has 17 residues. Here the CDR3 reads CASSDKGSRGSNYGYTF. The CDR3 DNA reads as TGTGCCAGCAGCGATAAAGGGAGTAGGGGCTCTAACTATGGCTACACCTTC. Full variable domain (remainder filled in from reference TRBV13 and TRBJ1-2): AAGVIQSPRHLIKEKRETATLKCYPIPRHDTVYWYQQGPGQDPQFLISFYEKMQSDKGSIPDRFSAQQFSDYHSELNMSSLELGDSALYFCASSDKGSRGSNYGYTFGSGTRLTVV.

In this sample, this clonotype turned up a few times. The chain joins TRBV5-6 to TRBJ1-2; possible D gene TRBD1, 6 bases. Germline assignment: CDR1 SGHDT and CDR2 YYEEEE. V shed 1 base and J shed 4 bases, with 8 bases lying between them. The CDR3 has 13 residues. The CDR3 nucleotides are TGTGCCAGCAGCTTGACAGGGCGCTATGGCTACACCTTC. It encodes CASSLTGRYGYTF.

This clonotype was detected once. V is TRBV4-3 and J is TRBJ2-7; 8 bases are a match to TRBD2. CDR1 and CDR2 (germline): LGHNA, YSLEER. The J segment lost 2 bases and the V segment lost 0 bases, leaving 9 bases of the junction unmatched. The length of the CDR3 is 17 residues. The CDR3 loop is CASSQDRILAAAYEQYF. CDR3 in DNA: TGCGCCAGCAGCCAAGATCGGATACTAGCGGCCGCCTACGAGCAGTACTTC.

The CDR3, as DNA: TGTGCCAGCTCACCACCCCCGGGCAGAGACTATAATTCACCCCTCCACTTT. This codes for CASSPPPGRDYNSPLHF. The rearrangement joins TRBV18 to TRBJ1-6; D unresolved. CDR1 KGHSH and CDR2 LQKENI come from the germline V gene. The CDR3 consists of 17 residues. Trimming cost V 0 bases and J 3 bases, with 12 bases left between them.

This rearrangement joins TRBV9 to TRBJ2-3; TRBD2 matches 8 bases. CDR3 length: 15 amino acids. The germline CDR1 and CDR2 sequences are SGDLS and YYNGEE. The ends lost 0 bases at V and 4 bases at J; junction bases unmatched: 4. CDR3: CASSVAGGDADTQYF. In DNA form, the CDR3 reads TGTGCCAGCAGCGTAGCGGGGGGGGACGCAGATACGCAGTATTTT.

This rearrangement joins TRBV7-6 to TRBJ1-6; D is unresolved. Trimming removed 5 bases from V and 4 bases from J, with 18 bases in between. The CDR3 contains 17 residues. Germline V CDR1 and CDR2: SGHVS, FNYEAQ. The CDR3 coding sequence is TGTGCCAGCAGCCGTGCCCCCCAGGCATCGTATAATTCACCCCTCCACTTT. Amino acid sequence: CASSRAPQASYNSPLHF.

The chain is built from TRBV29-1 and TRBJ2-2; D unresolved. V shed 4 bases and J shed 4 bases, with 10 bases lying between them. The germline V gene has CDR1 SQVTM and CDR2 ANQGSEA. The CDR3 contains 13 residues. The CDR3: CSVGVASTGELFF. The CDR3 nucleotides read TGCAGCGTTGGGGTAGCCTCCACCGGGGAGCTGTTTTTT.

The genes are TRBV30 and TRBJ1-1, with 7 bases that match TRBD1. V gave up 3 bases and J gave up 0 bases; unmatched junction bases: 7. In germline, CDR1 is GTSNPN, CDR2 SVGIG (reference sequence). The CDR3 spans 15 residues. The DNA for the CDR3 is TGTGCCTGGAGGGACACCGGGACAGTGAACACTGAAGCTTTCTTT. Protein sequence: CAWRDTGTVNTEAFF.

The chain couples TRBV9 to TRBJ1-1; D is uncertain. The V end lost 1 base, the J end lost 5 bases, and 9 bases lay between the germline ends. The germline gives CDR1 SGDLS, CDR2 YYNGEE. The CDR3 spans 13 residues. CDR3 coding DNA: TGTGCCAGCAGCGTAACCAGTGGGACTGAAGCTTTCTTT. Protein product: CASSVTSGTEAFF.

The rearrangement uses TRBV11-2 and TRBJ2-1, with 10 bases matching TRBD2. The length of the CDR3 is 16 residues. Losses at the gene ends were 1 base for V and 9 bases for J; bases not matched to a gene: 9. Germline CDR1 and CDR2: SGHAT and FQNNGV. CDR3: CASSLVDSGGFSEQFF. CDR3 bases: TGTGCCAGCAGCTTAGTTGATAGCGGGGGGTTTAGTGAGCAGTTCTTC.

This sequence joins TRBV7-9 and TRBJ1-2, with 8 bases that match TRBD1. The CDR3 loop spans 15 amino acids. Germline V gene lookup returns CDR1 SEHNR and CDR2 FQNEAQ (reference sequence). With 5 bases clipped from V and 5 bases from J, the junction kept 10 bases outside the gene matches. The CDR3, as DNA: TGTGCCAGCAGCCACAAGAACGGGACAGGATATGGCTACACCTTC. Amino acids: CASSHKNGTGYGYTF.

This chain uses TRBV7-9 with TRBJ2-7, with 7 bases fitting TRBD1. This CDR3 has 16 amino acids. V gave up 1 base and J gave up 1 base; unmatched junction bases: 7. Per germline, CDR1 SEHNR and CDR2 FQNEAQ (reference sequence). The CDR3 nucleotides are TGTGCCAGCAGCTTAGGGGACAGCCCGCTTTCCTACGAGCAGTACGTC. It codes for CASSLGDSPLSYEQYV.

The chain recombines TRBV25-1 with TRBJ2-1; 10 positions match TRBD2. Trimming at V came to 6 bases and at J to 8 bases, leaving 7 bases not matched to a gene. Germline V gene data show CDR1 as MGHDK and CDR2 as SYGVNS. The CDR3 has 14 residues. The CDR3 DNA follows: TGTGCCAGCAGCAAATCCGGGACTAGCGATGAGCAGTTCTTC. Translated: CASSKSGTSDEQFF.

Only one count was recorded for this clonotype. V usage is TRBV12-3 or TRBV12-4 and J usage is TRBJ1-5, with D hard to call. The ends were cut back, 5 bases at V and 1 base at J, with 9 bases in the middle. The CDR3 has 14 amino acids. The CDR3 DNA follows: TGTGCCAGCAGTGACGACGACAGCAATCAGCCCCAGCATTTT. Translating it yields CASSDDDSNQPQHF.

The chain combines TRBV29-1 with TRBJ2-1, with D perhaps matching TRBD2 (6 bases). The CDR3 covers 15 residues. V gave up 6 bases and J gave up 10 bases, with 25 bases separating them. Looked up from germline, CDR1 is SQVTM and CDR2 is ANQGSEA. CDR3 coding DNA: TGCAGCGTGGAGGGCGACAATATGGTCCGCTGGGAGCAGTTCTTC. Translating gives CSVEGDNMVRWEQFF.

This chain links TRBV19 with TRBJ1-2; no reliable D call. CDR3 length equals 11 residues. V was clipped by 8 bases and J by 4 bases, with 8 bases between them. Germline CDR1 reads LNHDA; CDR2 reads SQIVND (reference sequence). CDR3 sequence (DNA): TGTGCCAGTGGCAGTGCCTATGGCTACACCTTC. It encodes CASGSAYGYTF.

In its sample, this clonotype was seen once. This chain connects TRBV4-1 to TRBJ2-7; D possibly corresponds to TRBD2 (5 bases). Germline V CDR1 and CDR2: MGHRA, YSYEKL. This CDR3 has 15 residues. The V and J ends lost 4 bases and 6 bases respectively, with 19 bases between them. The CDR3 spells CASSPKNGVKSEQYF. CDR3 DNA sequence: TGCGCCAGCAGCCCGAAGAACGGGGTCAAAAGCGAGCAGTACTTC.

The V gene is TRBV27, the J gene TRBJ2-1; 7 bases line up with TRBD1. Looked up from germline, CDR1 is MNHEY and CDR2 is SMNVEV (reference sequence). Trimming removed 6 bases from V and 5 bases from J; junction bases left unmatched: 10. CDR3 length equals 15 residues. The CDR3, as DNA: TGTGCCAGCAGACGACCGGGACAGCGAAACAATGAGCAGTTCTTC. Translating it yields CASRRPGQRNNEQFF.

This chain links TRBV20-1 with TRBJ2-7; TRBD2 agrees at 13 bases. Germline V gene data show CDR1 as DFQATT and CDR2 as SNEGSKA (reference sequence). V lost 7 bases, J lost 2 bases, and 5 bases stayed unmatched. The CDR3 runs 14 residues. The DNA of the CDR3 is TGCAGTGTTCGACTAGCGGGAGGCACCTACGAGCAGTACTTC. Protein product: CSVRLAGGTYEQYF.

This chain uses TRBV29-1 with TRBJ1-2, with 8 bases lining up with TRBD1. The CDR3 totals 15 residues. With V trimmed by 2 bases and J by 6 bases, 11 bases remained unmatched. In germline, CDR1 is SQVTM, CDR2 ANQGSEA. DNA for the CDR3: TGCAGCGTTGAAAGGCCTCTGGGACAGGAAGATGGCTACACCTTC. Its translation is CSVERPLGQEDGYTF.

CDR3 protein: CASSQRGTEDTQYF. As DNA, the CDR3 is TGTGCCAGCAGTCAGCGGGGCACGGAAGATACGCAGTATTTT. The chain has TRBV6-4 and TRBJ2-3, with 7 bases matching TRBD2. The V gene's germline CDR1 is MRHNA and CDR2 SNTAGT. V gave up 5 bases and J gave up 5 bases; unmatched junction bases: 7. The CDR3 runs 14 residues.

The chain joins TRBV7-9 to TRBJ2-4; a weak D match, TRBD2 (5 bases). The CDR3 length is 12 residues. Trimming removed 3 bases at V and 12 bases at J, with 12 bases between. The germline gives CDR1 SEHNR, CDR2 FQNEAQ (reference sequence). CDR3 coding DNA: TGTGCCAGCAGCTTCGAAGGAGGTCATCAGTACTTC. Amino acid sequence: CASSFEGGHQYF.

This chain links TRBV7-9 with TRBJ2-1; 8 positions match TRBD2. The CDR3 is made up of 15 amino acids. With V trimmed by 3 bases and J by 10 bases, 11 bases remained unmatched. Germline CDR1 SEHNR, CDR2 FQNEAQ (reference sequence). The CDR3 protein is CASSFEVAGSREQFF. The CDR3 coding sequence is TGTGCCAGCAGCTTCGAGGTAGCGGGGTCCCGAGAGCAGTTCTTC. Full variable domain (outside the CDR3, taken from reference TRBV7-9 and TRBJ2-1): DTGVSQNPRHKITKRGQNVTFRCDPISEHNRLYWYRQTLGQGPEFLTYFQNEAQLEKSRLLSDRFSAERPKGSFSTLEIQRTEQGDSAMYLCASSFEVAGSREQFFGPGTRLTVL.

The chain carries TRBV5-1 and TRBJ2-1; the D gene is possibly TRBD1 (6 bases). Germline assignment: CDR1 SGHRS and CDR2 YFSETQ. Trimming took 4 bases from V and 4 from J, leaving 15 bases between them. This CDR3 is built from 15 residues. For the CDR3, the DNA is TGCGCCAGCAGCCGGGAAGACAGGTCTTACAATGAGCAGTTCTTC. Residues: CASSREDRSYNEQFF.

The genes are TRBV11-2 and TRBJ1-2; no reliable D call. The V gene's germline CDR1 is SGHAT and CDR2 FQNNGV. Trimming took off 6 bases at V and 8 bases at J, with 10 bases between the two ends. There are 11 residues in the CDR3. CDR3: CASSPYEGYTF. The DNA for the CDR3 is TGTGCCAGCAGTCCGTATGAGGGCTACACCTTC.

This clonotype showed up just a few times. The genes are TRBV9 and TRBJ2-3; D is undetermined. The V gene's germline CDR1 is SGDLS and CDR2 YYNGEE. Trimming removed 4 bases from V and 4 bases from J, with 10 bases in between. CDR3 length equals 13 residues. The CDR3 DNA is TGTGCCAGCAGCCCTGCAGACGCAGATACGCAGTATTTT. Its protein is CASSPADADTQYF.

CDR3 loop: CASSLFSAGLSYEQYF. The CDR3 bases are TGTGCCAGCAGCCTCTTTTCAGCGGGGCTATCCTACGAGCAGTACTTC. The rearrangement links TRBV4-2 to TRBJ2-7; 7 bases fit TRBD2. This CDR3 has 16 residues. Germline V gives CDR1 LGHNA, CDR2 YNFKEQ. J lost 1 base, V lost 4 bases, and 10 bases had no gene match.

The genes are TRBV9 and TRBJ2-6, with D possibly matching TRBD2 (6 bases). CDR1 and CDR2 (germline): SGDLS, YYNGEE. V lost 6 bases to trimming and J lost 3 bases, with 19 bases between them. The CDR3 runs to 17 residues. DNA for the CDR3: TGTGCCAGCAACCACGACGCGGGGAATCTTGGGGCCAACGTCCTGACTTTC. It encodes CASNHDAGNLGANVLTF.